This is a list of T cell receptor beta chains from one sample in a study of OX40 agonist ivuxolimab in advanced cancers. Using immunoSEQ multiplex PCR, the repertoire was profiled, and TCRdb retains in-frame clones only, with some absent. The sample carries around 61,000 clones, about four fifths recorded once. This sample comprised CD4+ or CD8+ T cells sorted from blood, obtained in a trial of the OX40 agonist ivuxolimab. All receptors derive from an adult with an advanced solid tumor such as melanoma, head and neck, liver or kidney cancer. Each CDR3 is given with its conserved first and last residue. The D gene is left open where the match is weak.

J: TRBJ1-2
D: -
V: TRBV30
CDR3: CAWNEGVDYGYTF

J: TRBJ1-5
D: TRBD1
V: TRBV10-3
CDR3: CAISEGQGPPQPQHF

J: TRBJ2-2
D: -
V: TRBV7-5
CDR3: CARSSRANTGELFF

J: TRBJ1-1
D: -
V: TRBV14
CDR3: CASSPHRIMNTEAFF

J: TRBJ1-2
D: -
V: TRBV28
CDR3: CASSLFYRDDGYGYTF

J: TRBJ2-3
D: -
V: TRBV7-2
CDR3: CASSSDYLDTQYF

J: TRBJ2-2
D: -
V: TRBV6-4
CDR3: CASRMVIAPNTGELFF

J: TRBJ2-1
D: -
V: TRBV30
CDR3: CAWNVQGQAAEQFF

J: TRBJ2-5
D: TRBD2
V: TRBV7-2
CDR3: CASSLELAGYQETQYF

J: TRBJ2-7
D: -
V: TRBV5-4
CDR3: CASSLQSGYEQYF

J: TRBJ1-1
D: -
V: TRBV18
CDR3: CASSPPGSPPWIF

J: TRBJ2-2
D: -
V: TRBV7-9
CDR3: CASSPGTGELFF

J: TRBJ2-1
D: TRBD2
V: TRBV7-9
CDR3: CASSLEPRASGSWAPIFF

J: TRBJ1-2
D: TRBD1
V: TRBV29-1
CDR3: CSVAVEAGGNGYTF

J: TRBJ2-3
D: TRBD2
V: TRBV5-6
CDR3: CASSGAGLGTSGTDTQYF

J: TRBJ2-1
D: TRBD2
V: TRBV6-1
CDR3: CASSEVLAGDDSSEQFF

J: TRBJ1-5
D: TRBD1
V: TRBV6-5
CDR3: CASSRQGASNQPQHF

J: TRBJ2-7
D: -
V: TRBV25-1
CDR3: CASSVAGSYEQYF

J: TRBJ2-1
D: -
V: TRBV7-3
CDR3: CASSLPGSSSYNEQFF

J: TRBJ2-5
D: TRBD2
V: TRBV5-1
CDR3: CASSSAGDSVAQYF

J: TRBJ2-1
D: TRBD2
V: TRBV7-2
CDR3: CATLATSGSGSEQFF

J: TRBJ1-2
D: -
V: TRBV6-1
CDR3: CASSPSPETYGYTF

J: TRBJ2-1
D: TRBD2
V: TRBV10-3
CDR3: CAISEGRDEQFF

J: TRBJ1-6
D: TRBD1
V: TRBV27
CDR3: CASSLAQGESGANSPLHF

J: TRBJ2-7
D: TRBD2
V: TRBV6-5
CDR3: CASSYSSSGRYEQYF

J: TRBJ2-5
D: -
V: TRBV20-1
CDR3: CSASRQETQYF

J: TRBJ1-2
D: -
V: TRBV13
CDR3: CASNRFFGPYGYTF

J: TRBJ2-7
D: TRBD2
V: TRBV5-1
CDR3: CASSLSSSGGEQYF

J: TRBJ2-7
D: TRBD2
V: TRBV18
CDR3: CASSPAAGVGEQYF

J: TRBJ2-3
D: -
V: TRBV5-5
CDR3: CASSPGGLTYFTDTQYF

J: TRBJ2-2
D: -
V: TRBV19
CDR3: CASSRSGPNTGELFF

J: TRBJ2-5
D: -
V: TRBV6-6
CDR3: CASTFRDHGGETQYF

J: TRBJ2-7
D: -
V: TRBV11-2
CDR3: CASSLDQWVGEQYF

J: -
D: TRBD2
V: TRBV18
CDR3: CASSRASGIEQYF

J: TRBJ2-3
D: TRBD2
V: TRBV7-9
CDR3: CASSAWGGGTDTQYF

J: TRBJ2-7
D: -
V: TRBV27
CDR3: CASRNRDLTKQYF

J: TRBJ2-3
D: TRBD2
V: TRBV7-9
CDR3: CASSLSLAGGDTQYF

J: TRBJ2-5
D: TRBD1
V: TRBV19
CDR3: CASSIVAGGETQYF

J: TRBJ2-3
D: -
V: TRBV5-1
CDR3: CASSLAAGGTDTQYF

J: TRBJ2-2
D: TRBD2
V: TRBV7-2
CDR3: CASSSGLAGAGGGELFF

J: TRBJ2-7
D: TRBD2
V: TRBV19
CDR3: CASSLIAGYSYEQYF

J: TRBJ1-5
D: -
V: TRBV6-1
CDR3: CASITGNQPQHF

J: TRBJ2-1
D: TRBD2
V: TRBV19
CDR3: CASNSRTSGSIHEQFF

J: TRBJ2-7
D: -
V: TRBV20-1
CDR3: CSASSGYEQYF

J: TRBJ1-5
D: -
V: TRBV7-2
CDR3: CASSPRGDQPQHF